A selection of T cell receptor beta chains follows, all from one sample in a study of early stage breast cancer tumors. Method: immunoSEQ multiplex PCR; TCRdb's copy keeps in-frame clones and lacks some. The profile shows some 70,000 clones, more than 65% of them singletons. Sequenced sample: blood. The source is a person aged 60 to 70 with breast cancer. Each CDR3 is given with its conserved first and last residue. The order of the fields is V gene, J gene, CDR3 protein.

TRBV5-1	TRBJ2-5	CASSPGGTQETQYF
TRBV30	TRBJ1-6	CAWSADGTGDSPLHF
TRBV19	TRBJ2-2	CASSMIFNTGELFF
TRBV4-1	TRBJ1-2	CASSQGVRPSLYGYTF
TRBV11-2	TRBJ2-4	CASSLDPRGRNIQYF
TRBV5-5	TRBJ1-2	CASSLGPPPTRVVREGYTF
TRBV7-3	TRBJ2-3	CASSSIPGRERIDTQYF
TRBV2	TRBJ2-5	CASKLQETQYF
TRBV5-1	TRBJ2-2	CASSLMDTGELFF
TRBV11-2	TRBJ1-6	CASSLSGQSNSPLHF
TRBV7-9	TRBJ1-6	CASSLTGQGDSPLHF
TRBV28	TRBJ2-1	CASSSLASNEQFF
TRBV28	TRBJ1-2	CASSSGRRGERDYGYTF
TRBV28	TRBJ2-7	CASSSVGYEQYF
TRBV7-2	TRBJ1-2	CASSLGLGGMDGYTF
TRBV5-4	TRBJ2-1	CASSPGGGDEQFF
TRBV27	TRBJ1-1	CASNRWGGHTEAFF
TRBV14	TRBJ2-5	CASSPGVGLWTQYF
TRBV28	TRBJ1-1	CASSLQGMNTEAFF
TRBV27	TRBJ2-6	CASSFGAGANVLTF
TRBV5-1	TRBJ2-7	CASSWTSGAPYEQYF
TRBV28	TRBJ2-7	CASSFYLSPGGRYF